This T cell receptor beta chain stems from a study of beta chain features in type 1 diabetes. General study results and limits: People with Type 1 diabetes carried modestly yet significantly shorter TCRB CDR3s in all four CD4+ subsets.

Expressed TCRB transcripts were sequenced, since all the RNA that had been isolated was reverse transcribed. The repertoire was sequenced with immunoSEQ multiplex PCR; TCRdb's copy has only in-frame clones and lacks some. The profile shows around 300,000 clones, 13% to 15% of them singletons. This clone has only a few counts. Its antigen remains unidentified. V was shortened by 7 bases and J by 11 bases, with 17 bases between the two germline ends. CDR1 and CDR2 from the germline V gene are MNHEY and SVGAGI. The CDR3 has 12 residues. This sequence originates from a man aged 25-40 years in good health. The chain combines TRBV6-5 with TRBJ1-1; D might be TRBD1 (5 bases). The sequenced material came from central memory CD4+ T cells from blood. This CDR3 reads CASIGSPRVAFF. The CDR3 DNA sequence: TGTGCCAGCATCGGCAGCCCCAGGGTTGCTTTCTTT.